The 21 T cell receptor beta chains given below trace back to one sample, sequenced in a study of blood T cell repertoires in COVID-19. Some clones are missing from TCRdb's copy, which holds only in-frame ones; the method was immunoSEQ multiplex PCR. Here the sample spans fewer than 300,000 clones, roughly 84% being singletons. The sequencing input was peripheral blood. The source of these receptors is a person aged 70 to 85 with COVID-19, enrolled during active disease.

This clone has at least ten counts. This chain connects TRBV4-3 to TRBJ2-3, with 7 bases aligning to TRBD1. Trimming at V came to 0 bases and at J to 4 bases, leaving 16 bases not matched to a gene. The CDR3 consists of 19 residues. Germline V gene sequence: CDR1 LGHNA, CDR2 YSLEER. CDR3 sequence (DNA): TGCGCCAGCAGCCAAGATAGCGTTCTATTTCGACAGGGACCAGATACGCAGTATTTT. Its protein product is CASSQDSVLFRQGPDTQYF.

For the CDR3, the DNA is TGTGCCAGCAGTTTAGGGGGGGCGGGGAGAAAGACCCAGTACTTC. Its protein is CASSLGGAGRKTQYF. J is TRBJ2-5 and V is TRBV27; weak D call: TRBD2 (7 bases). V shed 2 bases and J shed 6 bases, with 16 bases lying between them. CDR1 and CDR2 from the germline V gene are MNHEY and SMNVEV (reference sequence). The CDR3 contains 15 residues.

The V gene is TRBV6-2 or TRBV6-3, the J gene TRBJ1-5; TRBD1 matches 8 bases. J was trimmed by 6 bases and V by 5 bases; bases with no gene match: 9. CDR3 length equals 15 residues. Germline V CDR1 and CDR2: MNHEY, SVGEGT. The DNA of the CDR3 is TGTGCCAGCAGTGTCCTCAGGGGGCCGGGTCAGCCCCAGCATTTT. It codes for CASSVLRGPGQPQHF.

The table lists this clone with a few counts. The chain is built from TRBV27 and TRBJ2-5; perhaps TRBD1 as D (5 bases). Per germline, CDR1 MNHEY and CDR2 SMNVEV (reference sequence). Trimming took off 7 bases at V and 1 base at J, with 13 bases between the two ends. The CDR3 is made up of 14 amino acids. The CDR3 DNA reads TGTGCCAGCAAGGGGTCCCGGACCCAAGAGACCCAGTACTTC. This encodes CASKGSRTQETQYF.

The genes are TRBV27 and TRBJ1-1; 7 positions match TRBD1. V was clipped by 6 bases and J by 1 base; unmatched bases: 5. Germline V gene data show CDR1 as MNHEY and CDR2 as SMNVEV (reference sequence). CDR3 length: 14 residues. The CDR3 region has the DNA TGTGCCAGCAGGAGGGGACAGACGAACACTGAAGCTTTCTTT. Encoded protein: CASRRGQTNTEAFF.

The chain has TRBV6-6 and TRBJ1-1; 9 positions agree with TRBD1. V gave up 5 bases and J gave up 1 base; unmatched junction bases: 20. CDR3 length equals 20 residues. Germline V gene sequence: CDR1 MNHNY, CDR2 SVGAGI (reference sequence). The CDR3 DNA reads TGTGCCAGCAGTCGGTCGCCCATTACGGGACAGGGTCGTGGGAACACTGAAGCTTTCTTT. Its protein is CASSRSPITGQGRGNTEAFF.

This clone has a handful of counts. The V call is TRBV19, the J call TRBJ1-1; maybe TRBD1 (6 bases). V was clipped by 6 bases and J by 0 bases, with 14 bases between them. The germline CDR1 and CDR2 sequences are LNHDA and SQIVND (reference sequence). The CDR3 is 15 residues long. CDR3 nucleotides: TGTGCCAGTAGACAATCCGGGACATTGAACACTGAAGCTTTCTTT. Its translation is CASRQSGTLNTEAFF.

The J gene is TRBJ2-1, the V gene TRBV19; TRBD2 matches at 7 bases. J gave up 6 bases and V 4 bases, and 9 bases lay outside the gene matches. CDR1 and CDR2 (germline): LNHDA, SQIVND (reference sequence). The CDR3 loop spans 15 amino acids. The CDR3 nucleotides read TGTGCCAGTAGTAACTTTGGGACTACCTTCAATGAGCAGTTCTTC. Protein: CASSNFGTTFNEQFF.

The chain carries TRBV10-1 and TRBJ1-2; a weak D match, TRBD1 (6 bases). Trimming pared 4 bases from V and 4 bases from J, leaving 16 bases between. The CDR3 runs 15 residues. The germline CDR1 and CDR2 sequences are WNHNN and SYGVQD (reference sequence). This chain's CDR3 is CASSGSGASGYGYTF. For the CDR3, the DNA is TGCGCCAGCAGTGGATCAGGGGCTTCGGGCTATGGCTACACCTTC.

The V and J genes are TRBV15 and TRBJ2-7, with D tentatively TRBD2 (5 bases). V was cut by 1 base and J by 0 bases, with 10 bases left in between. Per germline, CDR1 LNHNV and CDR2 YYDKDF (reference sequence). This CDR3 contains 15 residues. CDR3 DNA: TGTGCCACCAGCAGAGGGACTCCTTCCTCCTACGAGCAGTACTTC. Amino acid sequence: CATSRGTPSSYEQYF.

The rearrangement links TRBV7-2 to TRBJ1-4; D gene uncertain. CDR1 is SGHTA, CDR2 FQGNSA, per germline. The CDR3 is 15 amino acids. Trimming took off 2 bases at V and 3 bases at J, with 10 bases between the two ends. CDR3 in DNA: TGTGCCAGCAGCTTACTTCGGGGTTCTAATGAAAAACTGTTTTTT. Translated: CASSLLRGSNEKLFF.

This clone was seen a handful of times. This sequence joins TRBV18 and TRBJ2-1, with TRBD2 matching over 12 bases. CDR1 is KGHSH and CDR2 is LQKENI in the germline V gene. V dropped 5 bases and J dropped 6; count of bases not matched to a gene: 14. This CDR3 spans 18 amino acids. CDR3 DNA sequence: TGTGCCAGCTCATTGAGACTAGCGGGAGTAGGGTTGGGCAATGAGCAGTTCTTC. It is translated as CASSLRLAGVGLGNEQFF. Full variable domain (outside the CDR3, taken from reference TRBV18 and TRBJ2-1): NAGVMQNPRHLVRRRGQEARLRCSPMKGHSHVYWYRQLPEEGLKFMVYLQKENIIDESGMPKERFSAEFPKEGPSILRIQQVVRGDSAAYFCASSLRLAGVGLGNEQFFGPGTRLTVL.

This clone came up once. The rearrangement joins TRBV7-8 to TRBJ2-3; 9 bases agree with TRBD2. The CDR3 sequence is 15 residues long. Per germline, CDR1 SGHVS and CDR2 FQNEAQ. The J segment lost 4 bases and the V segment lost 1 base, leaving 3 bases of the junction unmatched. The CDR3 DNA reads TGTGCCAGCAGCTTAGGTAGCGGGAGTGCAGATACGCAGTATTTT. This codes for CASSLGSGSADTQYF. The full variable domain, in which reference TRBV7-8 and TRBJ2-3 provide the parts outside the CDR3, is GAGVSQSPRYKVAKRGQDVALRCDPISGHVSLFWYQQALGQGPEFLTYFQNEAQLDKSGLPSDRFFAERPEGSVSTLKIQRTQQEDSAVYLCASSLGSGSADTQYFGPGTRLTVL.

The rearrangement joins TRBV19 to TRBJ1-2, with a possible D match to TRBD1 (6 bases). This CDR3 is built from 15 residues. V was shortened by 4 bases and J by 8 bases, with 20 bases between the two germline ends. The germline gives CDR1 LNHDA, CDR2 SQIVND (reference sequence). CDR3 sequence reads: CASSTAHGRGGGYTF. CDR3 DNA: TGTGCCAGTAGTACCGCGCACGGCAGGGGTGGAGGCTACACCTTC.

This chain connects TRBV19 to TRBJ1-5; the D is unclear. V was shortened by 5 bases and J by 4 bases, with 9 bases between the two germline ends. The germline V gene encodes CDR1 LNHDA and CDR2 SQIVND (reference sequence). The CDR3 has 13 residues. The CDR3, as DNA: TGTGCCAGTAGTGGGCAGAATAATCAGCCCCAGCATTTT. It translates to CASSGQNNQPQHF.

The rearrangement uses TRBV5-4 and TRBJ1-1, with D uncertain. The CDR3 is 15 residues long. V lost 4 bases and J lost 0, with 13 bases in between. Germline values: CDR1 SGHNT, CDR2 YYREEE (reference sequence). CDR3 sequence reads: CASSPIGSMNTEAFF. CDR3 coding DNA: TGTGCCAGCAGCCCAATCGGGAGTATGAACACTGAAGCTTTCTTT.

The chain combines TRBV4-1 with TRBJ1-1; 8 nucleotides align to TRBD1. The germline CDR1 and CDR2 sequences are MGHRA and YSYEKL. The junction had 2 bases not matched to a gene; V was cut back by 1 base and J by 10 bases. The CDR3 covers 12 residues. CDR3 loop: CASSQARGRAFF. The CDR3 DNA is TGCGCCAGCAGCCAAGCCAGGGGGCGAGCTTTCTTT.

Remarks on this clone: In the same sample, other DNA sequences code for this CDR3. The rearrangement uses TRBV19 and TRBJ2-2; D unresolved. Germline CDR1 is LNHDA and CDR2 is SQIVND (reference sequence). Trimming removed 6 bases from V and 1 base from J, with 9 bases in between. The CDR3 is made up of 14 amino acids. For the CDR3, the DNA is TGTGCCAGTAGAACTGCCTTGAACACCGGGGAGCTGTTTTTT. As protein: CASRTALNTGELFF.

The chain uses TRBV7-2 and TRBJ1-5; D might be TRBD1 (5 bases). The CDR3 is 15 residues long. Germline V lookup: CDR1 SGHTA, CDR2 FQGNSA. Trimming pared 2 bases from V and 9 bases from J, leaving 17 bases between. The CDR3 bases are TGTGCCAGCAGCTTAAAGGGGCGGGGCGAGGGGCCCCAGCATTTT. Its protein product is CASSLKGRGEGPQHF.

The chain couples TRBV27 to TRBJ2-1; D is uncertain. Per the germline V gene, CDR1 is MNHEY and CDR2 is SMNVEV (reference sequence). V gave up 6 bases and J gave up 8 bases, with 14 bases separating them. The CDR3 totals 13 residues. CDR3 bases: TGTGCCAGCAGCCTCAACTCTATGCATGAGCAGTTCTTC. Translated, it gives CASSLNSMHEQFF.

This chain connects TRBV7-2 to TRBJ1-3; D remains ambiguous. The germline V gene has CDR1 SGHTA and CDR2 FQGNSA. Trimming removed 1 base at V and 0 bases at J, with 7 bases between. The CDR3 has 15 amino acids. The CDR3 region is CASSLVTISGNTIYF. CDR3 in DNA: TGTGCCAGCAGCTTAGTTACTATCTCTGGAAACACCATATATTTT.